Each of the 9 T cell receptor beta chains below was sequenced from the same sample in a study of shared clonotypes between healthy human individuals. Only in-frame clones appear in the TCRdb table, and some are missing; sequencing was by immunoSEQ multiplex PCR. The repertoire consists of about a million clones, with under 80% occurring once and the leading ten covering 1.4%. The sequenced material came from memory CD4+ T cells sorted from blood. Specified subset: CD45RA-negative fraction. The origin of the receptors is a man in his late teens or twenties in good health.

The chain carries TRBV11-2 and TRBJ1-2; no clear D. The germline V gene has CDR1 SGHAT and CDR2 FQNNGV. The CDR3 is 14 residues long. V lost 1 base to trimming and J lost 1 base, with 7 bases between them. CDR3 DNA sequence: TGTGCCAGCAGCTTAGCACCGCATAACTATGGCTACACCTTC. Its protein is CASSLAPHNYGYTF.

The gene calls are TRBV11-3 and TRBJ2-1, with 11 bases aligning to TRBD2. Per germline, CDR1 SGHNT and CDR2 YENEEA. This CDR3 region has 15 residues. The V and J ends lost 6 bases and 5 bases, in that order; junction bases with no gene match: 6. The chain's CDR3 is CASSLGLAEHNEQFF. The CDR3 DNA reads TGTGCCAGCAGTTTGGGACTAGCGGAACACAATGAGCAGTTCTTC.

This chain links TRBV7-9 with TRBJ2-6; 10 nucleotides match TRBD1. V lost 5 bases, J lost 0 bases, and 4 bases stayed unmatched. Germline V gene data show CDR1 as SEHNR and CDR2 as FQNEAQ (reference sequence). There are 17 residues in the CDR3. The DNA of the CDR3 is TGTGCCAGCAGCCGGACAGGGGGAATCTCTGGGGCCAACGTCCTGACTTTC. The encoded protein is CASSRTGGISGANVLTF.

The CDR3 nucleotides read TGTGCCAGCAGTGAAGCGCGGGGAGAGCAAGAGACCCAGTACTTC. Its protein is CASSEARGEQETQYF. The chain links TRBV2 to TRBJ2-5; the D gene is possibly TRBD2 (6 bases). V was shortened by 0 bases and J by 2 bases, with 10 bases between the two germline ends. This CDR3 spans 15 amino acids. The germline V gene encodes CDR1 SNHLY and CDR2 FYNNEI.

The gene calls are TRBV10-3 and TRBJ1-2; 12 nucleotides align to TRBD1. This CDR3 is 13 amino acids long. Germline V lookup: CDR1 ENHRY, CDR2 SYGVKD. Trimming took 7 bases from V and 8 from J; bases not matched to a gene: 5. The chain's CDR3 is CAITRDRGLGYTF. The CDR3 DNA is TGTGCCATCACAAGGGACAGGGGGCTCGGCTACACCTTC.

This clone was found once. CDR3 loop: CASSSMMGGQETQYF. The CDR3 bases are TGCGCCAGCAGCTCAATGATGGGGGGTCAAGAGACCCAGTACTTC. J is TRBJ2-5 and V is TRBV5-1; the D gene is possibly TRBD2 (6 bases). The V end lost 3 bases, the J end lost 2 bases, and 14 bases lay between the germline ends. Per germline, CDR1 SGHRS and CDR2 YFSETQ. The CDR3 spans 15 residues.

This rearrangement joins TRBV6-6 to TRBJ2-7; D uncertain. Germline CDR1 is MNHNY and CDR2 is SVGAGI (reference sequence). This CDR3 is built from 13 residues. V lost 4 bases and J lost 6, with 13 bases in between. The CDR3 DNA follows: TGTGCCAGCAGTTTGAACCGCAGGTTCGAGCAGTACTTC. It encodes CASSLNRRFEQYF.

This chain joins TRBV29-1 and TRBJ2-3, with D perhaps matching TRBD1 (6 bases). Trimming pared 7 bases from V and 1 base from J, leaving 15 bases between. The CDR3 sequence is 14 residues long. Germline V gene data show CDR1 as SQVTM and CDR2 as ANQGSEA. CDR3 sequence: CSADTQGGTDTQYF. The CDR3, as DNA: TGCAGCGCTGATACACAGGGTGGCACAGATACGCAGTATTTT.

This clone was observed a handful of times. Additional DNA sequences in this sample encode the identical CDR3. V usage is TRBV7-2 and J usage is TRBJ2-1; D gene unclear. Germline V CDR1 and CDR2: SGHTA, FQGNSA. V was shortened by 1 base and J by 4 bases, with 2 bases between the two germline ends. CDR3 length equals 12 residues. CDR3 amino acids: CASSLGYNEQFF. CDR3 bases: TGTGCCAGCAGCTTAGGATACAATGAGCAGTTCTTC.